Included here is one T cell receptor (beta chain) sequence, with context. Its antigen remains unidentified. V lost 2 bases to trimming and J lost 3 bases, with 17 bases between them. The CDR3 is 16 residues long. Germline V lookup: CDR1 LGHNA, CDR2 YNFKEQ. This sample was included in a study of beta chain features in type 1 diabetes. Study-wide results and limits: VDJ junctions in type 1 diabetes patients carried more deletions and fewer insertions. High-TCR-expressing cells could be over-represented by cDNA sequencing. It was possible that PCR favored shorter templates, equally so in patients and controls.

The whole isolated RNA underwent reverse transcription, so sequencing captured expressed TCRB transcripts. Libraries were prepared by immunoSEQ multiplex PCR; TCRdb keeps only in-frame clonotypes and omits some of them. This table holds about 300,000 clones, under 8.5% found once. The specimen was central memory CD4+ T cells from blood. This chain joins TRBV4-2 and TRBJ2-7; possibly TRBD2 for D (6 bases). The sequence was obtained from a woman between 18 and 29 years old in good health. The CDR3 spells CASSQQRADGDYEQYF. The DNA for the CDR3 is TGTGCCAGCAGCCAACAGCGGGCCGACGGGGACTACGAGCAGTACTTC.